These 2 T cell receptor beta chains came from one sample sequenced in a study of T cell clones after liver transplantation. Libraries were prepared by immunoSEQ multiplex PCR; TCRdb keeps only in-frame clonotypes and omits some of them. The sample yields more than 8,000 clones, roughly 79% seen once. The specimen comprised CD8+ T cells from blood, sampled before liver transplant. The receptor source for this set is a human donor who received a liver transplant.

The genes are TRBV6-5 and TRBJ2-7, with TRBD2 as a possible D gene (6 bases). Trimming pared 6 bases from V and 3 bases from J, leaving 18 bases between. Germline assignment: CDR1 MNHEY and CDR2 SVGAGI. There are 15 residues in the CDR3. CDR3 nucleotides: TGTGCCAGCAGGGAGTACCGGGACTTATTCTACGAGCAGTACTTC. This codes for CASREYRDLFYEQYF.

V usage is TRBV10-3 and J usage is TRBJ2-7; D remains unclear. V lost 3 bases to trimming and J lost 4 bases, with 4 bases between them. The CDR3 is 11 residues long. CDR1 and CDR2 (germline): ENHRY, SYGVKD. The CDR3: CAISDDYEQYF. Here the CDR3 DNA reads TGTGCCATCAGTGATGATTACGAGCAGTACTTC.